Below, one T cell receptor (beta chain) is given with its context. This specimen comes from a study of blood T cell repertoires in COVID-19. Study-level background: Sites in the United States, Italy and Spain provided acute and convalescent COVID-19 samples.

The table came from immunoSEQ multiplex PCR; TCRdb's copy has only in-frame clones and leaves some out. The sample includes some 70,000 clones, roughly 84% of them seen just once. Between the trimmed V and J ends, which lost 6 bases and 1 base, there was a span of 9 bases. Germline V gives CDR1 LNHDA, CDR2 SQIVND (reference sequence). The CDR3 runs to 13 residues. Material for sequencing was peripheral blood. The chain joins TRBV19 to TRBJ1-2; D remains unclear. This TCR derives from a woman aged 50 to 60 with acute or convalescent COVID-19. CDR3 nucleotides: TGTGCCAGTAGCCTAATCGATAACTATGGCTACACCTTC. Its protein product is CASSLIDNYGYTF.